This is a list of T cell receptor beta chains from one sample in a study of blood T cell repertoires in COVID-19. Repertoires were generated with immunoSEQ multiplex PCR, while TCRdb's copy carries only in-frame clones and drops some. The profile shows about half a million clones, approximately 83% of them singletons. The source material was peripheral blood. Receptor source: a human donor in a cohort sampled during active COVID-19. The CDR3 runs from the conserved cysteine through the conserved F or W.

V gene	J gene	CDR3 length	CDR3 protein
TRBV12-3/TRBV12-4	TRBJ2-1	13	CASSLFGGNEQFF
TRBV19	TRBJ2-7	13	CASSIMEKYEQYF
TRBV24-1	TRBJ2-5	15	CATSDLPGSAETQYF
TRBV5-1	TRBJ2-7	14	CASSPTGGSYEQYF
TRBV5-1	TRBJ1-5	14	CASSLQGGNQPQHF
TRBV15	TRBJ1-6	15	CATSREGTPTAPLHF
TRBV10-3	TRBJ2-1	16	CAISAGTTNPQGEQFF
TRBV3-1/TRBV3-2	TRBJ1-2	16	CASSRLLGQESYGYTF
TRBV11-2	TRBJ2-2	14	CASSFGRGTGELFF
TRBV5-1	TRBJ2-7	19	CASSLGNYRGALTAYEQYF
TRBV6-4	TRBJ2-1	15	CASSVEGAAYNEQFF
TRBV6-5	TRBJ2-7	14	CASRTPGQGGEQYF
TRBV11-2	TRBJ1-2	14	CASSLGGTEYGYTF
TRBV4-1	TRBJ1-4	14	CASSQERTVEKLFF
TRBV6-1	TRBJ1-2	14	CASSEGQVDYGYTF
TRBV7-3	TRBJ2-2	14	CASSLTRNTGELFF
TRBV5-4	TRBJ1-6	12	CASSLLNSPLHF
TRBV7-2	TRBJ2-7	15	CASSLGASGSYEQYF
TRBV7-9	TRBJ1-4	14	CASSLGGGREKLFF
TRBV19	TRBJ1-2	14	CASSIQGGGYGYTF
TRBV7-2	TRBJ2-1	15	CASSLGGSFYNEQFF
TRBV9	TRBJ2-7	16	CASSVEPTSGLNEQYF
TRBV7-9	TRBJ2-7	15	CASSLDGARDYEQYF
TRBV10-3	TRBJ2-1	14	CAISESNAAREQFF
TRBV25-1	TRBJ1-2	13	CASSETGYYGYTF